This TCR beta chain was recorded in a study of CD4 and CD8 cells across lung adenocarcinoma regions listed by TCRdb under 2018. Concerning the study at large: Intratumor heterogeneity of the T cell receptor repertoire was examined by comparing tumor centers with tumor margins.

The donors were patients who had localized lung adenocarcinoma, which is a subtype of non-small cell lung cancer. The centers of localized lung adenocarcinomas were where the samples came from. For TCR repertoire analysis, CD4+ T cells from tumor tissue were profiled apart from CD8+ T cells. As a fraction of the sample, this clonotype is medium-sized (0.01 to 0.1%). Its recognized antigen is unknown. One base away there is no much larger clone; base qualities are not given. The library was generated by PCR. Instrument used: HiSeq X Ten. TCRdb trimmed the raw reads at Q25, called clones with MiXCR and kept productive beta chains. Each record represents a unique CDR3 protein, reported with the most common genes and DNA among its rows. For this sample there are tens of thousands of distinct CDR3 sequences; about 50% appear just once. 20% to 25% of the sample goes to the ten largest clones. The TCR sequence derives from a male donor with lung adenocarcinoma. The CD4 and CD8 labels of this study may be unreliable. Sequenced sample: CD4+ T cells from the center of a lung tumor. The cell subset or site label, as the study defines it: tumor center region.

The DNA sequence reads TGCGCCAGCAGCCTAGTTACTGGCGATACGCAGTATTTT. It translates as CASSLVTGDTQYF. The sequence links TRBV10-2 to TRBJ2-3, with the D gene not clear enough to name. V loses 6 bases of germline sequence and J loses 6 bases, and the interval between the two ends is 13 bases. The germline V gene encodes CDR1 WSHSY and CDR2 SAAADI. The cysteine opens and the phenylalanine closes a CDR3 of 13 amino acids. Just the 39-base CDR3 DNA is kept, in frame starting at base 1.